The subject of this entry is one T cell receptor (beta chain). One end of the junction is discordant with germline, which a read error may explain. The length of the CDR3 is 18 residues. Germline assignment: CDR1 MDHEN and CDR2 SYDVKM. The sample originates from a study of tumor and adjacent non-tumor tissue in lung cancer. Study information: Each sample yielded approximately 4.2 million productive TCRbeta reads on average.

The library came from three nested PCR rounds adapted from ARM-PCR protocols. TCRdb recomputed calls from the multiplex PCR reads with MiXCR, one row per CDR3 protein. The table includes fewer than 55,000 distinct CDR3 sequences, approximately 59% detected once. No cell sorting was done before RNA was extracted from the tissue. Distant lung tissue was collected more than 3 cm away from the tumor edge. The J gene is TRBJ2-6, the V gene TRBV28, with TRBD1 matching 9 bases. The specimen was distant non-tumor lung tissue. This TCR was sampled from a woman aged 40 to 50 with non-small cell lung cancer. CDR3 nucleotide sequence: TGTGCCAGCAGTCGAGACAGGGGGAGAGCCTCTAGGGCCAACGTCCTGACTTTC. Amino acid sequence: CASSRDRGRASRANVLTF.